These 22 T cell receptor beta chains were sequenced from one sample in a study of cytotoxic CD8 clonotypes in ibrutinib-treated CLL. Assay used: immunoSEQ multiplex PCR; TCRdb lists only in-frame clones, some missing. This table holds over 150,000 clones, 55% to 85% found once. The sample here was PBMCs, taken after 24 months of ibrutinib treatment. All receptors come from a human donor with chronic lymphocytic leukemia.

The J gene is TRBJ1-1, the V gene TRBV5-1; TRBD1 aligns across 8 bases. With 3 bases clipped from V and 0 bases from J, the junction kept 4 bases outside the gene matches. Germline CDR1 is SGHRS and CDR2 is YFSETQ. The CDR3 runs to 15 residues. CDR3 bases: TGCGCCAGCAGCTCAGTGACAGGGGTGAACACTGAAGCTTTCTTT. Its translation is CASSSVTGVNTEAFF.

The CDR3 sequence: CSVPFVYEQYF. CDR3 in DNA: TGCAGTGTTCCTTTCGTCTACGAGCAGTACTTC. The chain combines TRBV20-1 with TRBJ2-7, with unresolved D. V was trimmed by 7 bases and J by 3 bases, leaving 10 bases between them. Per germline, CDR1 DFQATT and CDR2 SNEGSKA (reference sequence). The CDR3 consists of 11 residues.

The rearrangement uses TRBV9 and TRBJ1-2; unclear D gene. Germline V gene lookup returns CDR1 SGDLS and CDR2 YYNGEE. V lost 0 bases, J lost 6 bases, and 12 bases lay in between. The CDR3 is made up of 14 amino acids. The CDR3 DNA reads TGTGCCAGCAGCGTAGATCCGGGCGAAGATGGCTACACCTTC. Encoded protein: CASSVDPGEDGYTF.

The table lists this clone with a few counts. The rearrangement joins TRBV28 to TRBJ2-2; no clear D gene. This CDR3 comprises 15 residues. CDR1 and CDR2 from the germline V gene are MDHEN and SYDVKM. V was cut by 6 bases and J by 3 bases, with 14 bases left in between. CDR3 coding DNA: TGTGCCAGCAGCCTTCCCTTTAGGTACACCGGGGAGCTGTTTTTT. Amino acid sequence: CASSLPFRYTGELFF. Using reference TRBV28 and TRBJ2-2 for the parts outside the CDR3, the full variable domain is DVKVTQSSRYLVKRTGEKVFLECVQDMDHENMFWYRQDPGLGLRLIYFSYDVKMKEKGDIPEGYSVSREKKERFSLILESASTNQTSMYLCASSLPFRYTGELFFGEGSRLTVL.

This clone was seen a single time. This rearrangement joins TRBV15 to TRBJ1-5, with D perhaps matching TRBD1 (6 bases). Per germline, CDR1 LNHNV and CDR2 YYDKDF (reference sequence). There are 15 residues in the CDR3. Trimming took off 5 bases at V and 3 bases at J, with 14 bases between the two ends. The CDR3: CATSSGGGYNQPQHF. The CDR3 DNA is TGTGCCACCAGCTCTGGTGGGGGCTACAATCAGCCCCAGCATTTT.

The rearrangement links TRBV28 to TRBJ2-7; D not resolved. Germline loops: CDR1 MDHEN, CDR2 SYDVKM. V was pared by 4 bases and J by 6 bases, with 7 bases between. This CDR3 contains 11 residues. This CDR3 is CASSSASEQYF. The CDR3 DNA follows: TGTGCCAGCAGTTCTGCAAGCGAGCAGTACTTC.

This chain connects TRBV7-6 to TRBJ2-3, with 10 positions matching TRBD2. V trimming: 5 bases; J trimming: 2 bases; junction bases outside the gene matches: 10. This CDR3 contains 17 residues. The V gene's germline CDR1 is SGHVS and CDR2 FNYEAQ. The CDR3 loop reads CASSPSAGGPITDTQYF. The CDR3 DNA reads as TGTGCCAGCAGCCCCTCAGCGGGAGGGCCGATCACAGATACGCAGTATTTT.

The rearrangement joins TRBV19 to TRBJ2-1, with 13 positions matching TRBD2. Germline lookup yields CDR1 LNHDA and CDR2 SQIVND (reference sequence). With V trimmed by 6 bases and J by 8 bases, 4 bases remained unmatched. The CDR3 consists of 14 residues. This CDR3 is CASRTSGRIYEQFF. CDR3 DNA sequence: TGTGCCAGTAGGACTAGCGGGAGGATCTATGAGCAGTTCTTC.

This CDR3 is CASSRMDRRNTEAFF. The DNA of the CDR3 is TGTGCCAGCAGCCGTATGGACAGGAGGAACACTGAAGCTTTCTTT. The chain is built from TRBV5-6 and TRBJ1-1; 7 bases agree with TRBD1. The CDR3 runs 15 residues. Trimming at V came to 4 bases and at J to 1 base, leaving 7 bases not matched to a gene. Germline V gene lookup returns CDR1 SGHDT and CDR2 YYEEEE.

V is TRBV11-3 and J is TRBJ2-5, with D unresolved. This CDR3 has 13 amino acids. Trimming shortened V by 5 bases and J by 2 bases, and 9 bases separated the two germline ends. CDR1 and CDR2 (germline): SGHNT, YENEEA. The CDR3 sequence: CASSKHPQETQYF. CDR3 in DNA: TGTGCCAGCAGCAAACACCCTCAAGAGACCCAGTACTTC. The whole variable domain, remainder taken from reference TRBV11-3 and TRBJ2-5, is EAGVVQSPRYKIIEKKQPVAFWCNPISGHNTLYWYLQNLGQGPELLIRYENEEAVDDSQLPKDRFSAERLKGVDSTLKIQPAELGDSAVYLCASSKHPQETQYFGPGTRLLVL.

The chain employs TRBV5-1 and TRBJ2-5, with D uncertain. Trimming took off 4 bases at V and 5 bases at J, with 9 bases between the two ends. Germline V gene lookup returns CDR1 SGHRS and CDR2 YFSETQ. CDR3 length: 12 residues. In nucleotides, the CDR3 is TGCGCCAGCAGCATAGCCGGGGAGACCCAGTACTTC. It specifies CASSIAGETQYF.

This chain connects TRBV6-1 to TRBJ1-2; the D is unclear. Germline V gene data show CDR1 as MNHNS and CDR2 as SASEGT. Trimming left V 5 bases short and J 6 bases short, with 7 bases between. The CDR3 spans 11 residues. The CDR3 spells CASSRHDGYTF. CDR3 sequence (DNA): TGTGCCAGCAGTCGACATGATGGCTACACCTTC.

This CDR3 is CASSLGIRRVSYEQYF. The CDR3 DNA reads as TGTGCCAGCAGCTTAGGGATCCGAAGGGTCTCCTACGAGCAGTACTTC. The gene calls are TRBV11-2 and TRBJ2-7; D gene unclear. The V and J ends lost 1 base and 0 bases respectively, with 13 bases between them. This CDR3 comprises 16 residues. Germline V lookup: CDR1 SGHAT, CDR2 FQNNGV. Together with reference TRBV11-2 and TRBJ2-7, the CDR3 gives the full variable domain: EAGVAQSPRYKIIEKRQSVAFWCNPISGHATLYWYQQILGQGPKLLIQFQNNGVVDDSQLPKDRFSAERLKGVDSTLKIQPAKLEDSAVYLCASSLGIRRVSYEQYFGPGTRLTVT.

CDR3: CASRPGTSQETQYF. The CDR3, as DNA: TGCGCCAGCAGGCCAGGGACCTCCCAAGAGACCCAGTACTTC. The chain uses TRBV5-1 and TRBJ2-5, with D perhaps given as TRBD1 or TRBD2 (5 bases each). The CDR3 has 14 amino acids. With 5 bases removed from V and 1 base from J, the gap between germline ends came to 12 bases. The V gene's germline CDR1 is SGHRS and CDR2 YFSETQ.

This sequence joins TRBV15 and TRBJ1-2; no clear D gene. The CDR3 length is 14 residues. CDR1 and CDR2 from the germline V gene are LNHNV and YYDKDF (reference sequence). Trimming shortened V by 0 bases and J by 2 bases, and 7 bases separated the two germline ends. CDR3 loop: CATSRDLANYGYTF. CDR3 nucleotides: TGTGCCACCAGCAGAGATCTGGCAAACTATGGCTACACCTTC. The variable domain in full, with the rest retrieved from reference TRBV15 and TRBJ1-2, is DAMVIQNPRYQVTQFGKPVTLSCSQTLNHNVMYWYQQKSSQAPKLLFHYYDKDFNNEADTPDNFQSRRPNTSFCFLDIRSPGLGDTAMYLCATSRDLANYGYTFGSGTRLTVV.

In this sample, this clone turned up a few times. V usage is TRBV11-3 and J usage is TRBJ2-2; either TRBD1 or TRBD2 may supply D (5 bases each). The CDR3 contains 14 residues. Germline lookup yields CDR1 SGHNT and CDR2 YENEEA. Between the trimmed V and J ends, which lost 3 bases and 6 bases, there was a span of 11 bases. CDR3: CASSFSGSSGELFF. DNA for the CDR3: TGTGCCAGCAGCTTCTCAGGGAGTTCCGGGGAGCTGTTTTTT.

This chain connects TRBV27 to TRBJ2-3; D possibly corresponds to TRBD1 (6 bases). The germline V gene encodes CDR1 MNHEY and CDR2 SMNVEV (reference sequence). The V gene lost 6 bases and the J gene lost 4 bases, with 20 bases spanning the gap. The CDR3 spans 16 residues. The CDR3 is CASSESTGYGADTQYF. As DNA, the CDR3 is TGTGCCAGCAGCGAGAGTACAGGGTACGGAGCAGATACGCAGTATTTT.

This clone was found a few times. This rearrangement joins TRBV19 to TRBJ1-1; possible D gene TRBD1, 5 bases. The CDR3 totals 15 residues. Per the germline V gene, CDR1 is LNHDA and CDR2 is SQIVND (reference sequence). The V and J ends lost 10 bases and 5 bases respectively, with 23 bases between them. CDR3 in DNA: TGTGCCACCACTTCGGCCCCCAGGGTTTGGACTGAAGCTTTCTTT. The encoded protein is CATTSAPRVWTEAFF.

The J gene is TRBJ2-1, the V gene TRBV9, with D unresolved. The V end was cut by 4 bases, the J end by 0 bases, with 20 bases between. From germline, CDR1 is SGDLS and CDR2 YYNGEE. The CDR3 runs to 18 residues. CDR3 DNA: TGTGCCAGCAGCCATCACCAAACAGAGCAGATCTCCTACAATGAGCAGTTCTTC. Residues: CASSHHQTEQISYNEQFF.

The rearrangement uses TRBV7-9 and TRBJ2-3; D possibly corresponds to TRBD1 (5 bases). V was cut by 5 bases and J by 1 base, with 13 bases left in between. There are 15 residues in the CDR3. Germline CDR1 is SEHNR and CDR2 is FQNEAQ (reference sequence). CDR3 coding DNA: TGTGCCAGCAGCACCGAAATAGGGGGCACAGATACGCAGTATTTT. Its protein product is CASSTEIGGTDTQYF. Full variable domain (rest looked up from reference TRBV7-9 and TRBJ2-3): DTGVSQNPRHKITKRGQNVTFRCDPISEHNRLYWYRQTLGQGPEFLTYFQNEAQLEKSRLLSDRFSAERPKGSFSTLEIQRTEQGDSAMYLCASSTEIGGTDTQYFGPGTRLTVL.

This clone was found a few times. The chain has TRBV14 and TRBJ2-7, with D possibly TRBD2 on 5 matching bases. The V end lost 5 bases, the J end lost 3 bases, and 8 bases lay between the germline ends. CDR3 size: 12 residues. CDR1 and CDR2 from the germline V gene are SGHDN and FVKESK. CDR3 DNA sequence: TGTGCCAGCAGCGACTATATCTACGAGCAGTACTTC. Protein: CASSDYIYEQYF.

The CDR3 loop is CASSVSGRSSGELFF. The CDR3 DNA is TGTGCCAGCAGCGTTAGCGGGAGGTCGTCCGGGGAGCTGTTTTTT. The chain employs TRBV9 and TRBJ2-2; 10 nucleotides align to TRBD2. After removal of 2 bases from V and 6 bases from J, the junction contained 4 bases not matched to a gene. Germline values: CDR1 SGDLS, CDR2 YYNGEE. The CDR3 is 15 residues long.